This T cell receptor beta chain appears in the sequencing data of a study of blood T cell repertoires in COVID-19. Study-wide context: Samples of COVID-19 (acute and convalescent) were obtained from the United States, Italy and Spain.

Participant age was about 18 to 89 years, and participants resided in approximately 25 US areas. Cohort placement rested on clinical history that participants reported themselves. The length of the CDR3 is 15 residues. Germline CDR1 reads SGHRS; CDR2 reads YFSETQ. V dropped 2 bases and J dropped 2; count of bases not matched to a gene: 3. The repertoire was sequenced with immunoSEQ multiplex PCR; TCRdb's copy has only in-frame clones and lacks some. The sample lists about 350,000 clones; roughly 86% were seen once. Material: PBMCs or T cells enriched from blood (not recorded which). The chain is built from TRBV5-1 and TRBJ2-7; 11 nucleotides line up with TRBD2. This TCR was recovered from a woman in her twenties or thirties who had been exposed to COVID-19. CDR3: CASSFMTSGTYEQYF. CDR3 nucleotide sequence: TGCGCCAGCAGCTTTATGACTAGCGGGACCTACGAGCAGTACTTC.